The present T cell receptor beta chain was sequenced within a study of regulatory T cells in long-lasting Graves disease. Study-wide results and caveats: Segments TRBV28, TRBJ1-2 and TRBJ2-5 showed preferential usage in persistent disease. TCR diversity in persistent Graves' patients was below that of newly diagnosed ones.

Germline V gene data show CDR1 as LGHDT and CDR2 as YNNKEL (reference sequence). Trimming shortened V by 4 bases and J by 6 bases, and 15 bases separated the two germline ends. CDR3 length equals 14 residues. Both iRepertoire HTBI primers and Arm-PCR of CDR3 regions were used to build the TCR beta libraries. TCRdb reprocessed the multiplex PCR reads via MiXCR and lists one record per CDR3 protein. Of about 470,000 distinct CDR3 sequences listed, approximately 21% are singletons. Time point in this sample: persistent/refractory GD, antithyroid drugs over 5 years with positive TRAb. From RNA extracted from PBMCs, the TCR library was made. Only a few counts were recorded for this clonotype. Its antigen is undetermined.

Sequenced material: peripheral blood mononuclear cells (PBMCs), taken when the disease was refractory, from a patient treated with antithyroid drugs. The chain recombines TRBV3-1 with TRBJ1-1; a possible D gene is TRBD1 (6 bases). The sequence was obtained from a female donor with Graves disease. The CDR3 DNA reads TGTGCCAGCAGCCTTCGGGGGGGCAGCCCTGAAGCTTTCTTT. The encoded protein is CASSLRGGSPEAFF.